What follows are 7 T cell receptor beta chains derived from one specimen sequenced in a study of low-dose radiotherapy and immunotherapy resistance in tumors. TRAV and TRBV primers primed cDNA for both TCRalpha and TCRbeta. TCR amplification ran approximately 22 PCR cycles using constant-region and V-primer adapter primers. One entry per CDR3 protein, called by TCRdb with MiXCR from the reads. The sample shows about 35,000 distinct CDR3 sequences, roughly 20% of them seen only once. Time point noted: after trial treatment. The treatment was: LDRT plus nivolumab, ipilimumab, low-dose cyclophosphamide and aspirin (RACIN trial). The sequenced sample was PBMCs, obtained after low-dose radiotherapy plus immunotherapy. Receptors originate from a female donor with ovarian cancer.

Comments on this clonotype: This probably arose from a read error, given a far larger clone one base away. The chain recombines TRBV12-3 or TRBV12-4 with TRBJ2-7; 8 nucleotides match TRBD1. This CDR3 has 18 residues. The ends lost 8 bases at V and 2 bases at J; junction bases unmatched: 20. The CDR3 bases are TGTGCCAGCGGCGTAGGTATGGCAGGGGGCTTGGGGGCCTACGAGCAGTACTTC. Protein product: CASGVGMAGGLGAYEQYF.

The sample holds many counts of this clonotype. This chain connects TRBV12-3 or TRBV12-4 to TRBJ1-1; D gene uncertain. CDR3 length: 13 amino acids. Trimming left V 7 bases short and J 4 bases short, with 13 bases between. The CDR3 region has the DNA TGTGCCAGCAACCGCCTCGTGGGCACTGAAGCTTTCTTT. Its protein is CASNRLVGTEAFF.

At least ten counts were recorded for this clonotype. The chain recombines TRBV6-1 with TRBJ2-1; TRBD2 is a possible D gene (6 bases). This CDR3 has 15 amino acids. Deletions cut 1 base from V and 4 bases from J, with 11 bases between. CDR1 MNHNS and CDR2 SASEGT come from the germline V gene. DNA of the CDR3: TGTGCCAGCAGTGAAGGGGTTAGCGGTTACAATGAGCAGTTCTTC. Translating it yields CASSEGVSGYNEQFF.

The gene calls are TRBV28 and TRBJ2-7, with D maybe TRBD2 (6 bases). V shed 10 bases and J shed 2 bases, with 18 bases lying between them. The CDR3 has 14 amino acids. The germline V gene encodes CDR1 MDHEN and CDR2 SYDVKM. CDR3 loop: CAIREGTVAYEQYF. The CDR3 DNA reads TGTGCCATCCGCGAGGGGACTGTCGCCTACGAGCAGTACTTC.

This clonotype showed up many times. J is TRBJ1-2 and V is TRBV29-1; weak D call: TRBD1 (6 bases). Looked up from germline, CDR1 is SQVTM and CDR2 is ANQGSEA. The length of the CDR3 is 11 residues. V shed 5 bases and J shed 7 bases, with 11 bases lying between them. Here the CDR3 reads CSVLQGLGYTF. CDR3 nucleotides: TGCAGCGTTTTACAGGGACTTGGCTACACCTTC.

This clonotype was found many times. The CDR3 bases are TGCAGTGCTAGAGACAGGGGGATCATAAACACCGGGGAGCTGTTTTTT. Its translation is CSARDRGIINTGELFF. V gene TRBV20-1 combines with J gene TRBJ2-2, with 7 bases aligning to TRBD1. CDR1 is DFQATT and CDR2 is SNEGSKA in the germline V gene (reference sequence). The CDR3 runs to 16 residues. V lost 0 bases and J lost 2; bases outside the gene matches: 6.

There are a few counts of this clonotype. The rearrangement joins TRBV7-2 to TRBJ2-2; 8 positions agree with TRBD2. V was clipped by 5 bases and J by 7 bases; unmatched bases: 3. This CDR3 contains 13 residues. Germline lookup yields CDR1 SGHTA and CDR2 FQGNSA. The CDR3, as DNA: TGTGCCAGCAGCCTCGGGGGGGGCGGGGAGCTGTTTTTT. Translated, it gives CASSLGGGGELFF.